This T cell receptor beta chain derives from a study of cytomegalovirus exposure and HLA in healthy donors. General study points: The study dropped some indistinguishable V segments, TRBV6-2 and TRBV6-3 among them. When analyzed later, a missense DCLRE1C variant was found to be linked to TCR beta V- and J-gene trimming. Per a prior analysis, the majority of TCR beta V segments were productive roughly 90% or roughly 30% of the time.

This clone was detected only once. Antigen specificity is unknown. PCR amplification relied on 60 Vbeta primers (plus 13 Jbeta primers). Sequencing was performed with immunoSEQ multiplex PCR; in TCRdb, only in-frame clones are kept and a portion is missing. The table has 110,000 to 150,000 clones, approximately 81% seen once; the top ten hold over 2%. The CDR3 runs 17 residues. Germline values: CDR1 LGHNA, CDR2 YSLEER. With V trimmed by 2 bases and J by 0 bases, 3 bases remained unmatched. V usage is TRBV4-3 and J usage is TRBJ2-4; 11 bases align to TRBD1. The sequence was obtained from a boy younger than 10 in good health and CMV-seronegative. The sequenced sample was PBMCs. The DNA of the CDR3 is TGCGCCAGCAGCCAAACGGGACAGGGGGTAGCCAAAAACATTCAGTACTTC. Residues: CASSQTGQGVAKNIQYF.